This TCR beta chain was sequenced for a study of T cell repertoires in cytomegalovirus infection. As for the study in general: Both a matching HLA type and CMV infection were indicated by public TCR beta signatures. Study conclusions and caveats: People with CMV and the relevant HLA were identified by cumulative public TCR beta family frequency. Ex vivo, HLA-C-restricted CMV-specific TCR beta clonotypes prevailed over the rest of the response.

Details on this clonotype: The antigen is not known. A much larger clone is a single base away; this may be a read error.

TCRdb fed the reads into MiXCR, producing one record per CDR3 protein. The table has hundreds of thousands of distinct CDR3 sequences, less than 25% seen once. CDR3 length equals 17 residues. Looked up from germline, CDR1 is MNHGY and CDR2 is SAAAGT. The chain joins TRBV6-8 to TRBJ1-1, with D possibly matching TRBD1 (5 bases). Material: CD8+ T cells from PBMCs. The receptor was derived from a human donor in good health (CMV status not recorded). Some clones in this sample may be carry-over from other donors' samples. CDR3 DNA: TGTGTCAGCAACCCATCTATACGACAGCGGATGAACACTGAAGCTTTCTTT. Amino acid sequence: CVSNPSIRQRMNTEAFF.